This TCR beta chain was recorded in a study of Tregs in tolerant kidney transplant recipients. Study results and limitations: The most relevant donor-specific Treg TCRbeta repertoire apparently came from expansion with activated donor B cells. Validation in larger populations is needed because few patients were studied.

In its sample, this clone was seen once. Its antigen is not identified. Libraries were prepared by immunoSEQ multiplex PCR; TCRdb keeps only in-frame clonotypes and omits some of them. The sample holds roughly 19,000 clones, about 71% seen once. The length of the CDR3 is 10 residues. Germline values: CDR1 MNHNS, CDR2 SASEGT. Trimming removed 3 bases from V and 8 bases from J, with 2 bases in between. The specimen was Tregs from blood cultured with allogeneic cells. This receptor was identified in a human donor in good health. V usage is TRBV6-1 and J usage is TRBJ2-4; D is undetermined. CDR3: CASSDYIQYF. CDR3 sequence (DNA): TGTGCCAGCAGTGATTACATTCAGTACTTC.